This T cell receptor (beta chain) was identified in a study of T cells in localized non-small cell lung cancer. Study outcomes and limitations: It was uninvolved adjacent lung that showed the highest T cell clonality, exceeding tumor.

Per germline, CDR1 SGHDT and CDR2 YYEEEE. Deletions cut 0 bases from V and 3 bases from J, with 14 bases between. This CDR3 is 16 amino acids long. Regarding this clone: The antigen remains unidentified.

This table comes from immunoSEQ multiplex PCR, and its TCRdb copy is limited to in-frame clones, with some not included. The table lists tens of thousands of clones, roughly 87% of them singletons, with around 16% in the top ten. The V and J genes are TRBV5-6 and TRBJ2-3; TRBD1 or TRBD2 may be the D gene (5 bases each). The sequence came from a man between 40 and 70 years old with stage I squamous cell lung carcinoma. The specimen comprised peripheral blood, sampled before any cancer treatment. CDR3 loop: CASSLVGRERTDTQYF. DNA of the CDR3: TGTGCCAGCAGCTTGGTGGGCAGGGAGAGGACAGATACGCAGTATTTT.